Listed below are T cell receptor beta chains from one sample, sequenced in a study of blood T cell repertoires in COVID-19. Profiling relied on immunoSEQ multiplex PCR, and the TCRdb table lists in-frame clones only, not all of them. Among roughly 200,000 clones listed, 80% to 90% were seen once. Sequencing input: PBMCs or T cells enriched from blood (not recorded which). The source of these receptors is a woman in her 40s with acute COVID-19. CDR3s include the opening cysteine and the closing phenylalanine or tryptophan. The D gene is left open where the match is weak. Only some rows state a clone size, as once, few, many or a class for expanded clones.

CDR3nt: TGTGCCAGTAGGGCTAGCGGGGAGGGCCACAATGAGCAGTTCTTC; CDR3aa: CASRASGEGHNEQFF; d_gene: TRBD2; v_gene: TRBV19; j_gene: TRBJ2-1; abundance: -
CDR3nt: TGTGCCAGCAGTTTGCCGGGACTAGCGGGACCCGGGGAGCTGTTTTTT; CDR3aa: CASSLPGLAGPGELFF; d_gene: TRBD2; v_gene: TRBV28; j_gene: TRBJ2-2; abundance: -
CDR3nt: TGTGCCCATGGGGCAGCCGCAACCTACGAGCAGTACTTC; CDR3aa: CAHGAAATYEQYF; d_gene: -; v_gene: TRBV10-3; j_gene: TRBJ2-7; abundance: -
CDR3nt: TGTGCCAGCAGTCCTCCCCCCCCCGGACAGGGAGATACGCAGTATTTT; CDR3aa: CASSPPPPGQGDTQYF; d_gene: TRBD1; v_gene: TRBV28; j_gene: TRBJ2-3; abundance: -
CDR3nt: TGTGCCAGTAGCCTGACTAATGAGCAGTTCTTC; CDR3aa: CASSLTNEQFF; d_gene: -; v_gene: TRBV19; j_gene: TRBJ2-1; abundance: -
CDR3nt: TGCGCCAGCAGCCAAGGTAGGGGACAGGGGTTTCAGCCCCAGCATTTT; CDR3aa: CASSQGRGQGFQPQHF; d_gene: TRBD1; v_gene: TRBV4-1; j_gene: TRBJ1-5; abundance: -
CDR3nt: TGCGCCAGCAGCTTCCAGGGACAGGGGATGTTAACACCCCTCCACTTT; CDR3aa: CASSFQGQGMLTPLHF; d_gene: TRBD1; v_gene: TRBV5-1; j_gene: TRBJ1-6; abundance: -
CDR3nt: TGTGCCAGTAGTTCTTCGTACCAAGAGACCCAGTACTTC; CDR3aa: CASSSSYQETQYF; d_gene: -; v_gene: TRBV19; j_gene: TRBJ2-5; abundance: few
CDR3nt: TGTGCCAGCAGCCCTACACGGCGGGTTGATGAGCAGTTCTTC; CDR3aa: CASSPTRRVDEQFF; d_gene: -; v_gene: TRBV7-8; j_gene: TRBJ2-1; abundance: -
CDR3nt: TGTGCCAGCAGCTACCAGGACAGGGAAACCGGGGAGCTGTTTTTT; CDR3aa: CASSYQDRETGELFF; d_gene: TRBD1; v_gene: TRBV7-2; j_gene: TRBJ2-2; abundance: -
CDR3nt: TGTGCCAGCAGCAAGCAAGAAGATCAGCCCCAGCATTTT; CDR3aa: CASSKQEDQPQHF; d_gene: -; v_gene: TRBV11-3; j_gene: TRBJ1-5; abundance: -
CDR3nt: TGTGCCAGCATCCCCCGGGCGGGGAGCTCCTACAATGAGCAGTTCTTC; CDR3aa: CASIPRAGSSYNEQFF; d_gene: -; v_gene: TRBV27; j_gene: TRBJ2-1; abundance: -
CDR3nt: TGTGCCAGCAGCCCCCACCGAAGCGCCAGGAGGGAGCAGTACTTC; CDR3aa: CASSPHRSARREQYF; d_gene: -; v_gene: TRBV7-2; j_gene: TRBJ2-7; abundance: -
CDR3nt: TGTGCCAGCAGCCCGCGAGGAAAGCAGTTCTTC; CDR3aa: CASSPRGKQFF; d_gene: -; v_gene: TRBV12-1; j_gene: TRBJ2-1; abundance: -
CDR3nt: TGTGCCAGCAGCTTTGGGTCCCCGGGAGGAAACACCATATATTTT; CDR3aa: CASSFGSPGGNTIYF; d_gene: -; v_gene: TRBV7-9; j_gene: TRBJ1-3; abundance: -
CDR3nt: TGTGCCTGGAGTGTCGGGGGGATCTCCTACGAGCAGTACTTC; CDR3aa: CAWSVGGISYEQYF; d_gene: TRBD2; v_gene: TRBV30; j_gene: TRBJ2-7; abundance: -
CDR3nt: TGTGCCAGCAGCTCCTCGGGGAGAACTGAAGCTTTCTTT; CDR3aa: CASSSSGRTEAFF; d_gene: -; v_gene: TRBV7-3; j_gene: TRBJ1-1; abundance: -
CDR3nt: TGTGCCAGCAGCCCTGTAGGGACTATCCAAGAGACCCAGTACTTC; CDR3aa: CASSPVGTIQETQYF; d_gene: TRBD2; v_gene: TRBV3-1/TRBV3-2; j_gene: TRBJ2-5; abundance: -
CDR3nt: TGTGCCAGCAGCAACACAGGGGCGGGACTCAATGAGCAGTTCTTC; CDR3aa: CASSNTGAGLNEQFF; d_gene: -; v_gene: TRBV25-1; j_gene: TRBJ2-1; abundance: -
CDR3nt: TGTGCCAGCAGCTTAAGAGGGCTGCAGGAGCAGTACTTC; CDR3aa: CASSLRGLQEQYF; d_gene: -; v_gene: TRBV7-9; j_gene: TRBJ2-7; abundance: once
CDR3nt: TGCGCCAGCAGCCCAGGTGGCGGGGTCGGAAACATTCAGTACTTC; CDR3aa: CASSPGGGVGNIQYF; d_gene: -; v_gene: TRBV5-1; j_gene: TRBJ2-4; abundance: once
CDR3nt: TGTGCCACCAGTGATTCCCGTAGGCAGGTCTCCTACGAGCAGTACTTC; CDR3aa: CATSDSRRQVSYEQYF; d_gene: -; v_gene: TRBV24-1; j_gene: TRBJ2-7; abundance: -
CDR3nt: TGTGCCAGCAGCCAAGATCAAGGACTAGCGGGAGGCGTCCGGGCCCAGTACTTC; CDR3aa: CASSQDQGLAGGVRAQYF; d_gene: TRBD2; v_gene: TRBV4-2; j_gene: TRBJ2-5; abundance: -
CDR3nt: TGTGCCAGCAGGGACAGGGACAATCAGCCCCAGCATTTT; CDR3aa: CASRDRDNQPQHF; d_gene: TRBD1; v_gene: TRBV11-2; j_gene: TRBJ1-5; abundance: -
CDR3nt: TGTGCCAGCGGACTAGGTGGGAACACCGGGGAGCTGTTTTTT; CDR3aa: CASGLGGNTGELFF; d_gene: TRBD2; v_gene: TRBV28; j_gene: TRBJ2-2; abundance: -
CDR3nt: TGTGCCAGCTCTAGGGGCTCCTACAATGAGCAGTTCTTC; CDR3aa: CASSRGSYNEQFF; d_gene: -; v_gene: TRBV7-3; j_gene: TRBJ2-1; abundance: -